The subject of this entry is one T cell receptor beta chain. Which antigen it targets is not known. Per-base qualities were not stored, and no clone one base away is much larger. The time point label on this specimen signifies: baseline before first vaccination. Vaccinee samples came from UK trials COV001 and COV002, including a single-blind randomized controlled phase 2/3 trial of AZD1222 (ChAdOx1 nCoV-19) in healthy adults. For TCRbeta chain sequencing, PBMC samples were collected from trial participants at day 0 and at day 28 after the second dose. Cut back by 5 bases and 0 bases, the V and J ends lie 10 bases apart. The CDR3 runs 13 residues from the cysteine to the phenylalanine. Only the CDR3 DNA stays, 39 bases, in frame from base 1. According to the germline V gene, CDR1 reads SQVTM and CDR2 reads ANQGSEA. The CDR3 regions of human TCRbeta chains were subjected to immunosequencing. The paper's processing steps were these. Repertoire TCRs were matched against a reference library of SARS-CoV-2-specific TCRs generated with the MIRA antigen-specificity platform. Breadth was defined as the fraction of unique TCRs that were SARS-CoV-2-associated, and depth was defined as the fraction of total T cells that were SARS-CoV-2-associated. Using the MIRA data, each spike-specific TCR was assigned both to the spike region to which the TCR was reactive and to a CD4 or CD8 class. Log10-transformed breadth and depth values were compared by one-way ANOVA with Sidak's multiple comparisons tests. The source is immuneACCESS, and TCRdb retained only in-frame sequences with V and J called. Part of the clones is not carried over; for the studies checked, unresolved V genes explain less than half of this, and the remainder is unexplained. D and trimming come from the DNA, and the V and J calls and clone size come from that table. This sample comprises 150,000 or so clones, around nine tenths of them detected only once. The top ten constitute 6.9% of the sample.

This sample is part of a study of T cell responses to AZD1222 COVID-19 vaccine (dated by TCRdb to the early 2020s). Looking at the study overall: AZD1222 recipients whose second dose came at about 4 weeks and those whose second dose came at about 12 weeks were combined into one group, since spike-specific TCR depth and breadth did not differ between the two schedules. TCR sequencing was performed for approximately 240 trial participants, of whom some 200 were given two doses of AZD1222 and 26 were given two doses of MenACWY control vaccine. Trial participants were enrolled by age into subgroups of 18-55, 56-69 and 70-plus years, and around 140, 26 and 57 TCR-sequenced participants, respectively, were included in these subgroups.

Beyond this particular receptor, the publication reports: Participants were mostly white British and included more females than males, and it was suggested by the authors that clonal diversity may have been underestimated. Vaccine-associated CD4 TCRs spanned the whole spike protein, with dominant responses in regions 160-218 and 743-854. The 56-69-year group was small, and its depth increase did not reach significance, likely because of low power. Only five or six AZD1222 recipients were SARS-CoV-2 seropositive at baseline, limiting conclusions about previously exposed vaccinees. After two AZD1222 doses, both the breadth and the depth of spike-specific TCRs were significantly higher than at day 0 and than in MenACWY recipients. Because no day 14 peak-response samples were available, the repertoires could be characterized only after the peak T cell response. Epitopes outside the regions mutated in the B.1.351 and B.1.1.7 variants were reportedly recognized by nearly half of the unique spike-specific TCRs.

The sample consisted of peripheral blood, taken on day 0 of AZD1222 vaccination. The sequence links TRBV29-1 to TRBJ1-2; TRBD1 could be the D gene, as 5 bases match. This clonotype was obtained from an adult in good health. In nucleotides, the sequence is TGCAGCGTTCGGACAAGCACTAACTATGGCTACACCTTC. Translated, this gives CSVRTSTNYGYTF. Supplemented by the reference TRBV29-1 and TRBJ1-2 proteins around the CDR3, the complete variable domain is SAVISQKPSRDICQRGTSLTIQCQVDSQVTMMFWYRQQPGQSLTLIATANQGSEATYESGFVIDKFPISRPNLTFSTLTVSNMSPEDSSIYLCSVRTSTNYGYTFGSGTRLTVV.